This is a list of T cell receptor beta chains from one sample in a study of vaccination and CD4 T cells after COVID-19. Using its own MiXCR run on the PCR reads, TCRdb lists one record per CDR3 protein. The sample shows more than 3,000 distinct CDR3 sequences, roughly 16% of them seen only once. These receptors have no known antigen. Sequenced input: CD4+ T cells from blood, cultured in vitro. Source of these receptors: a human donor who had recovered from COVID-19. The CDR3 runs from the conserved cysteine through the conserved F or W. D genes are given only for firm matches. Part of the rows lack a size; the others show once, few, many or a class for expanded clones.

d_call clone_size j_call v_call cdr3_nt cdr3_aa
TRBD1 - TRBJ2-1 TRBV6-1 TGTGCCAGCAGGCCCGCAGGGGGCGGAATTTCTTACAATGAGCAGTTCTTC CASRPAGGGISYNEQFF
TRBD1 - TRBJ1-5 TRBV5-1 TGCGCCAGCAGCTCCGGGACAGGGGTACAGCCCCAGCATTTT CASSSGTGVQPQHF
- few TRBJ1-6 TRBV29-1 TGCAGCGTCGAACGCCATGGGATGGGTCATTCACCCCTCCACTTT CSVERHGMGHSPLHF
TRBD1 - TRBJ1-2 TRBV30 TGTGCCTGGAGTAACTCAGGGGGCGGCTACACCTTC CAWSNSGGGYTF
- - TRBJ1-2 TRBV2 TGTGCCAGCAGACCCGGAGGTTCCGGCTACACCTTC CASRPGGSGYTF
- few TRBJ1-6 TRBV5-6 TGTGCCAGCAGCCTGGTTCGGGGGATTTCTAATTCACCCCTCCACTTT CASSLVRGISNSPLHF
- - TRBJ1-1 TRBV20-1 TGCAGTGCTAGAATCGGGGGTGGGTACACTGAAGCTTTCTTT CSARIGGGYTEAFF
- few TRBJ2-5 TRBV12-5 TGTGCTAGTGCCCCTGAGCCTGGAGAGACCCAGTACTTC CASAPEPGETQYF
TRBD1 - TRBJ1-2 TRBV7-3 TGTGCCAGCAGCCCCAGGGGGAGAAGTGATGGCTACACCTTC CASSPRGRSDGYTF
- few TRBJ2-7 TRBV12-5 TGTGCTAGTGCCCCGAGGTCGGGGGCGCGCGGCGAGCAGTACTTC CASAPRSGARGEQYF
- few TRBJ1-1 TRBV12-3/TRBV12-4 TGTGCCAGCAGTTCGGATGGAGGGGCCGCGGCTTTCTTT CASSSDGGAAAFF
- medium-sized TRBJ2-6 TRBV19 TGTGCCAGTAGTATACGCGCTCGGGGGGCGACTGGGGCCAACGTCCTGACTTTC CASSIRARGATGANVLTF
- - TRBJ1-3 TRBV12-3/TRBV12-4 TGTGCCAGCACCCGGGAGGCAGGGGCGGCTGGAAACACCATATATTTT CASTREAGAAGNTIYF
- medium-sized TRBJ1-1 TRBV14 TGTGCCAGCAGCCTCACAGGTCCCACTGAAGCTTTCTTT CASSLTGPTEAFF
- few TRBJ2-7 TRBV10-3 TGTGCCATCAGTGAAGGATACGAGCAGTACTTC CAISEGYEQYF
- few TRBJ1-5 TRBV12-3/TRBV12-4 TGTGCCAGCAGCCCAGCCGGTCATAGCAATCAGCCCCAGCATTTT CASSPAGHSNQPQHF
- medium-sized TRBJ2-3 TRBV4-2 TGTGCCAGCCGGAGCGCAGATACGCAGTATTTT CASRSADTQYF
- few TRBJ1-1 TRBV5-4 TGTGCCAGCAGCGAGAGGGGTATGAACACTGAAGCTTTCTTT CASSERGMNTEAFF
TRBD2 few TRBJ2-2 TRBV19 TGTGCCAGTACCGAGACTAGCGGGGGATTGAACACCGGGGAGCTGTTTTTT CASTETSGGLNTGELFF
TRBD1 - TRBJ2-7 TRBV6-5 TGTGCCAGCAGTTTTCTAACCGCCGGGACAGGGAGGTCGTCCGGCGAGCAGTACTTC CASSFLTAGTGRSSGEQYF
TRBD2 medium-sized TRBJ2-3 TRBV6-1 TGTGCCAGCAGTAAGACTAGCGGACTCCCCGCAGATACGCAGTATTTT CASSKTSGLPADTQYF
TRBD1 - TRBJ1-6 TRBV6-5 TGTGCCAGCAGTTACGGAGGACAGGGGAGCTCCTATAATTCACCCCTCCACTTT CASSYGGQGSSYNSPLHF
- few TRBJ2-5 TRBV5-1 TGCGCCAGCAGCTCCGGACAGCTCCAAGAGACCCAGTACTTC CASSSGQLQETQYF
- medium-sized TRBJ1-1 TRBV20-1 TGCAGTGCTAGAGTTGGGGGGCGCACTGAAGCTTTCTTT CSARVGGRTEAFF
- - TRBJ1-2 TRBV12-3/TRBV12-4 TGTGCCAGCAGCGGTGGGGGGGCGCACACCTTC CASSGGGAHTF
TRBD1 medium-sized TRBJ1-1 TRBV6-1 TGTGCCAGCAGAGGGACAGGGAACACTGAAGCTTTCTTT CASRGTGNTEAFF
- - TRBJ2-2 TRBV5-8 TGTGCCAGCAGCAGAAGAGAGCGGTCTCTTAACACCGGGGAGCTGTTTTTT CASSRRERSLNTGELFF